A selection of T cell receptor beta chains follows, all from one sample in a study of CD8 T cells in Susac syndrome. One entry per CDR3 protein results from TCRdb running MiXCR on the immunoSEQ multiplex PCR reads. The table includes around 130,000 distinct CDR3 sequences, roughly 95% detected once. Sequencing was carried out using CD4+ T cells from PBMCs. Source of these receptors: a human donor with multiple sclerosis. CDR3s include the opening cysteine and the closing phenylalanine or tryptophan. Fields, in order: J gene, D gene, clone size, V gene, CDR3 DNA, CDR3 protein. D genes are given only for firm matches. Expanded clones are given a class, and other clones once, few, many or no size at all.

j_gene: TRBJ2-5
d_gene: TRBD2
abundance: -
v_gene: TRBV20-1
CDR3nt: TGCAGTGCTAGAACTTACCAGAGCGGACTAGCGTTCCAAGAGACCCAGTACTTC
CDR3aa: CSARTYQSGLAFQETQYF

j_gene: TRBJ1-1
d_gene: -
abundance: once
v_gene: TRBV29-1
CDR3nt: TGCAGCGTCGTCTCGGGGGGGGAAGCTTTCTTT
CDR3aa: CSVVSGGEAFF

j_gene: TRBJ2-5
d_gene: TRBD2
abundance: -
v_gene: TRBV4-1
CDR3nt: TGCGCCAGCAGCCCTATAGCGGGCCAAGAGACCCAGTACTTC
CDR3aa: CASSPIAGQETQYF

j_gene: TRBJ1-5
d_gene: TRBD1
abundance: -
v_gene: TRBV28
CDR3nt: TGTGCCAGCAGTCTCGTCCAGGGGGCGCCCGGTCAGCCCCAGCATTTT
CDR3aa: CASSLVQGAPGQPQHF

j_gene: TRBJ1-1
d_gene: -
abundance: -
v_gene: TRBV25-1
CDR3nt: TGTGCCAGCAGTGTTAGGTCGTCGAACACTGAAGCTTTCTTT
CDR3aa: CASSVRSSNTEAFF

j_gene: TRBJ2-7
d_gene: -
abundance: few
v_gene: TRBV6-2/TRBV6-3
CDR3nt: TGTGCCAGCAGTTACTCGGTCTACGAGCAGTACTTC
CDR3aa: CASSYSVYEQYF

j_gene: TRBJ2-7
d_gene: -
abundance: -
v_gene: TRBV28
CDR3nt: TGTGCCAGCAGTTTATTGATTTCTTACGAGCAGTACTTC
CDR3aa: CASSLLISYEQYF

j_gene: TRBJ1-1
d_gene: -
abundance: -
v_gene: TRBV12-3/TRBV12-4
CDR3nt: TGTGCCAGCAGTTTTCTTCCCGGTCCCACTGAAGCTTTCTTT
CDR3aa: CASSFLPGPTEAFF

j_gene: TRBJ2-5
d_gene: TRBD2
abundance: -
v_gene: TRBV5-1
CDR3nt: TGCGCCAGCTCCCGGTCAGCGGGGCAAGAGACCCAGTACTTC
CDR3aa: CASSRSAGQETQYF

j_gene: TRBJ2-7
d_gene: -
abundance: -
v_gene: TRBV5-1
CDR3nt: TGCGCCAGCAGCCCCGAGCGGGTGTCCTACGAGCAGTACTTC
CDR3aa: CASSPERVSYEQYF

j_gene: TRBJ2-1
d_gene: -
abundance: -
v_gene: TRBV7-9
CDR3nt: TGTGCCAGCAGGTTAACTCAGGGAAGACAGTTCTTC
CDR3aa: CASRLTQGRQFF

j_gene: TRBJ1-2
d_gene: -
abundance: -
v_gene: TRBV7-2
CDR3nt: TGTGCCAGCAGCTCGCCCGGTAGGACGCCCTATGGCTACACCTTC
CDR3aa: CASSSPGRTPYGYTF

j_gene: TRBJ1-4
d_gene: TRBD1
abundance: -
v_gene: TRBV7-9
CDR3nt: TGTGCCAGCAGCTCCCAACAGGGGGCAAGGGATGAAAAACTGTTTTTT
CDR3aa: CASSSQQGARDEKLFF

j_gene: TRBJ2-1
d_gene: -
abundance: -
v_gene: TRBV2
CDR3nt: TGTGCCAGCAAGGACTTGAACTCCTACAATGAGCAGTTCTTC
CDR3aa: CASKDLNSYNEQFF

j_gene: TRBJ1-2
d_gene: -
abundance: -
v_gene: TRBV29-1
CDR3nt: TGCAGCGTTGATTTAGGCAGGAGGACTATAGGCTACACCTTC
CDR3aa: CSVDLGRRTIGYTF

j_gene: TRBJ1-2
d_gene: TRBD1
abundance: -
v_gene: TRBV3-1
CDR3nt: TGTGCCAGCAGCCAAGGGGGGACAGGGATTAACTATGGCTACACCTTC
CDR3aa: CASSQGGTGINYGYTF

j_gene: TRBJ2-5
d_gene: -
abundance: -
v_gene: TRBV20-1
CDR3nt: TGCAGTGCTAAGGTAGAAGAGACCCAGTACTTC
CDR3aa: CSAKVEETQYF

j_gene: TRBJ2-5
d_gene: TRBD1
abundance: -
v_gene: TRBV9
CDR3nt: TGTGCCAGCAGCGTACACAGGGGGGTCCAAGAGACCCAGTACTTC
CDR3aa: CASSVHRGVQETQYF

j_gene: TRBJ2-1
d_gene: TRBD2
abundance: -
v_gene: TRBV20-1
CDR3nt: TGCAGTGCCCAAACTAGCGGGGGGACGGATGAGCAGTTCTTC
CDR3aa: CSAQTSGGTDEQFF

j_gene: TRBJ2-5
d_gene: TRBD2
abundance: -
v_gene: TRBV20-1
CDR3nt: TGCAGTGCCCTTCCTAGCGGGAGGATAAAGACCCAGTACTTC
CDR3aa: CSALPSGRIKTQYF

j_gene: TRBJ1-1
d_gene: -
abundance: -
v_gene: TRBV6-4
CDR3nt: TGTGCCAGCAGCGCGGAGGCCTACACTGAAGCTTTCTTT
CDR3aa: CASSAEAYTEAFF

j_gene: TRBJ2-7
d_gene: -
abundance: -
v_gene: TRBV7-3
CDR3nt: TGTGCCAGCAGCCGCCGGGACACAAACTACGAGCAGTACTTC
CDR3aa: CASSRRDTNYEQYF

j_gene: TRBJ1-2
d_gene: -
abundance: -
v_gene: TRBV27
CDR3nt: TGTGCCAGCAGTTTAAATACTAACTATGGCTACACCTTC
CDR3aa: CASSLNTNYGYTF

j_gene: TRBJ1-5
d_gene: -
abundance: -
v_gene: TRBV20-1
CDR3nt: TGCAGTGCTAGAGATTTGGGGCATAGCAATCAGCCCCAGCATTTT
CDR3aa: CSARDLGHSNQPQHF

j_gene: TRBJ2-7
d_gene: TRBD1
abundance: -
v_gene: TRBV5-4
CDR3nt: TGTGCCAGCAGCTGGGGGGACAGGGAGTCCGAGCAGTACTTC
CDR3aa: CASSWGDRESEQYF

j_gene: TRBJ2-5
d_gene: TRBD1
abundance: -
v_gene: TRBV5-1
CDR3nt: TGCGCCAGCAGCTCCCAGACAGGGGGACAAGAGACCCAGTACTTC
CDR3aa: CASSSQTGGQETQYF

j_gene: TRBJ1-4
d_gene: -
abundance: -
v_gene: TRBV7-2
CDR3nt: TGTGCCAGCAGCTTAGTCCCTGCAACTAATGAAAAACTGTTTTTT
CDR3aa: CASSLVPATNEKLFF

j_gene: TRBJ2-6
d_gene: -
abundance: -
v_gene: TRBV5-1
CDR3nt: TGCGCCAGCACATTTTCGTCTGGGGCCAACGTCCTGACTTTC
CDR3aa: CASTFSSGANVLTF

j_gene: TRBJ2-4
d_gene: TRBD1
abundance: -
v_gene: TRBV5-1
CDR3nt: TGCGCCAGCAGTCACGGGACAGGGAATGGAGACATTCAGTACTTC
CDR3aa: CASSHGTGNGDIQYF

j_gene: TRBJ2-1
d_gene: -
abundance: -
v_gene: TRBV28
CDR3nt: TGTGCCAGCAGTCCTGTAGCTATCTCCTACAATGAGCAGTTCTTC
CDR3aa: CASSPVAISYNEQFF

j_gene: TRBJ1-2
d_gene: -
abundance: -
v_gene: TRBV5-1
CDR3nt: TGCGCCAGCAGCTTGGGAGGGCAGCGGGACTATGGCTACACCTTC
CDR3aa: CASSLGGQRDYGYTF

j_gene: TRBJ2-1
d_gene: -
abundance: -
v_gene: TRBV2
CDR3nt: TGTGCCAGCAGTGAAGCCCTAGTTCCCGATGAGCAGTTCTTC
CDR3aa: CASSEALVPDEQFF

j_gene: TRBJ1-1
d_gene: -
abundance: -
v_gene: TRBV12-3/TRBV12-4
CDR3nt: TGTGCCAGCAGGATACAGTGGATGGACACTGAAGCTTTCTTT
CDR3aa: CASRIQWMDTEAFF

j_gene: TRBJ2-7
d_gene: -
abundance: -
v_gene: TRBV19
CDR3nt: TGTGCCAGTAGCGACCGGGACGGAGTTTTAGGCTCCTACGAGCAGTACTTC
CDR3aa: CASSDRDGVLGSYEQYF

j_gene: TRBJ2-7
d_gene: -
abundance: -
v_gene: TRBV3-1
CDR3nt: TGTGCCAGCAGCCAAGACAGGGTCTTCGCCTACGAGCAGTACTTC
CDR3aa: CASSQDRVFAYEQYF

j_gene: TRBJ2-3
d_gene: -
abundance: -
v_gene: TRBV20-1
CDR3nt: TGCAGTGCTAGAGACTCCGATGGGGCCACAGATACGCAGTATTTT
CDR3aa: CSARDSDGATDTQYF

j_gene: TRBJ2-1
d_gene: TRBD1
abundance: -
v_gene: TRBV28
CDR3nt: TGTGCCAGCAGCGCCGACCGGGGACAGGGTATGGAGTTCTTC
CDR3aa: CASSADRGQGMEFF

j_gene: TRBJ2-7
d_gene: TRBD1
abundance: -
v_gene: TRBV9
CDR3nt: TGTGCCAGCAGCGTCGCCGGGACAGCTAGATACGAGCAGTACTTC
CDR3aa: CASSVAGTARYEQYF

j_gene: TRBJ2-1
d_gene: -
abundance: -
v_gene: TRBV5-1
CDR3nt: TGCGCCAGCAGCTTGGGGCAGGGAAGTAACAATGAGCAGTTCTTC
CDR3aa: CASSLGQGSNNEQFF

j_gene: TRBJ1-1
d_gene: -
abundance: -
v_gene: TRBV6-2/TRBV6-3
CDR3nt: TGTGCCAGCAGTTACGTGGCCACGAGGGCTTTCTTT
CDR3aa: CASSYVATRAFF

j_gene: TRBJ2-7
d_gene: -
abundance: -
v_gene: TRBV30
CDR3nt: TGTGCCTGGAGAAGGAGGGTTGGGGGCGAGCAGTACTTC
CDR3aa: CAWRRRVGGEQYF

j_gene: TRBJ1-1
d_gene: -
abundance: -
v_gene: TRBV18
CDR3nt: TGTGCCAGCTCCCCAGGGCAGGGCCACACTGAAGCTTTCTTT
CDR3aa: CASSPGQGHTEAFF

j_gene: TRBJ2-7
d_gene: -
abundance: -
v_gene: TRBV9
CDR3nt: TGTGCCAGCAGCGTAGGTTTAGGTTCCTACGAGCAGTACTTC
CDR3aa: CASSVGLGSYEQYF

j_gene: TRBJ2-2
d_gene: -
abundance: once
v_gene: TRBV4-1
CDR3nt: TGCGCCAGCAGCCTACAGGAGTACACCGGGGAGCTGTTTTTT
CDR3aa: CASSLQEYTGELFF

j_gene: TRBJ1-5
d_gene: -
abundance: -
v_gene: TRBV28
CDR3nt: TGTGCCAGCAGTTTAATGGCCGGGGGCAATCAGCCCCAGCATTTT
CDR3aa: CASSLMAGGNQPQHF

j_gene: TRBJ2-7
d_gene: TRBD2
abundance: -
v_gene: TRBV6-6
CDR3nt: TGTGCCAGCAGTTTAACTAGCGGGGCCCCCTACGAGCAGTACTTC
CDR3aa: CASSLTSGAPYEQYF

j_gene: TRBJ1-5
d_gene: -
abundance: once
v_gene: TRBV4-1
CDR3nt: TGCGCCAGCAGCCTCGCTACAGGGAGGTATCAGCCCCAGCATTTT
CDR3aa: CASSLATGRYQPQHF

j_gene: TRBJ2-5
d_gene: TRBD2
abundance: -
v_gene: TRBV2
CDR3nt: TGTGCCAGCAGTGATGTCCTACTAGCGGGAGAGGTAGAGACCCAGTACTTC
CDR3aa: CASSDVLLAGEVETQYF